The following is a TCR beta chain sequence with its context. This sample is part of a study of ipilimumab plus nivolumab after autologous stem cell transplantation. Data came from immunoSEQ multiplex PCR; TCRdb stores just in-frame clones and leaves some out. The sample holds around 15,000 clones; about 77% are singletons and the top ten take 10%. The TCR sequence derives from a male donor with diffuse large B-cell lymphoma. Sample: PBMCs, taken in a trial of ipilimumab plus nivolumab as post-transplant consolidation.

The CDR3 coding sequence is TGTGCCAGCAGCGTCACAGAGTACAATGAGCAGTTCTTC. As protein: CASSVTEYNEQFF. The V call is TRBV11-3, the J call TRBJ2-1; D not certain. The V and J ends lost 5 bases and 4 bases respectively, with 9 bases between them. CDR1 and CDR2 from the germline V gene are SGHNT and YENEEA. CDR3 length: 13 residues.